The 30 T cell receptor beta chains listed next were all sequenced from one sample in a study of tumor-infiltrating lymphocytes in primary liver carcinoma. Starting material of 500 to 600 ng total RNA yielded TCR beta cDNA via a constant-region primer. Slightly modified ARM-PCR, run as three nested multiplex PCR rounds, produced the TCR beta libraries. TRBV1-TRBV30 forward primers paired with a C-beta reverse primer drove the first two PCR rounds, roughly 9 cycles each. One entry per CDR3 protein, called by TCRdb with MiXCR from the multiplex PCR reads. The sample records tens of thousands of distinct CDR3 sequences, 65% to 85% being singletons. Bulk tissue was left unsorted, and RNA and DNA were co-extracted from 20-30 mg of it. Sequencing was done on a sample of liver tumor tissue from sampling region 5. The subset denotes: tumor region T5, tumor centre. Every receptor here comes from a man aged 35 to 55 with primary liver carcinoma and hepatitis B virus infection.

In the case of this clonotype: At one boundary the junction diverges from the germline segment, which might be a read error. This chain connects TRBV6-1 to TRBJ2-3; D gene ambiguous. The V gene's germline CDR1 is MNHNS and CDR2 SASEGT. This CDR3 is built from 12 residues. The CDR3 loop is CASQPITDMQYF. The CDR3 bases are TGTGCCAGCCAGCCAATCACAGATATGCAGTATTTT.

There are a few counts of this clonotype. A much more abundant neighbour one base away suggests this may be a read error. The chain is built from TRBV24-1 and TRBJ2-1; TRBD1 matches 7 bases. Per germline, CDR1 KGHDR and CDR2 SFDVKD. The CDR3 runs to 15 residues. For the CDR3, the DNA is TGTGCCACCAGTGACCCACGCGGACAGGACAATGTGCAGTTCTTC. This encodes CATSDPRGQDNVQFF.

The rearrangement uses TRBV5-5 and TRBJ1-1; the D is unclear. The length of the CDR3 is 11 residues. Germline CDR1 and CDR2: SGHKS and YYEKEE (reference sequence). The CDR3 DNA is TGTACCAACAGTCCATACACTGAAGCTTTCTTT. This gives the protein CTNSPYTEAFF.

Comments on this clonotype: Germline and junction disagree at one end, which may indicate a read error. This chain links TRBV11-2 with TRBJ2-7; 12 bases map to TRBD2. Germline V gene lookup returns CDR1 SGHAT and CDR2 FQNNGV. The CDR3 runs 14 residues. The CDR3 DNA is TGCGCCAGCAACTTACTAGCGGGAGGCTACGAGCAGTATTTC. It codes for CASNLLAGGYEQYF.

This clonotype appeared many times. The V gene is TRBV19, the J gene TRBJ1-5, with 7 positions matching TRBD1. Germline V CDR1 and CDR2: LNHDA, SQIVND (reference sequence). The CDR3 has 15 residues. Losses at the gene ends were 6 bases for V and 0 bases for J; bases not matched to a gene: 5. The CDR3 region is CASSMGTVSNQPQHF. CDR3 DNA sequence: TGTGCCAGTAGCATGGGGACAGTTAGCAATCAGCCCCAGCATTTT.

A note on this clonotype: One end of the junction does not line up with germline, which may come from a read error. V and J are TRBV6-1 and TRBJ2-7; TRBD1 or TRBD2 may be the D gene (5 bases each). Germline V lookup: CDR1 MNHNS, CDR2 SASEGT. The CDR3 runs 15 residues. The CDR3 region is CASSVGTVDSYEQHF. The CDR3 coding sequence is TGTGCCAGCAGTGTTGGGACGGTGGACTCATACGAGCAGCACTTC.

This sequence joins TRBV11-3 and TRBJ2-3; 10 bases match TRBD2. V shed 5 bases and J 11 bases; nucleotides not matched to a gene: 13. The CDR3 loop spans 15 amino acids. Germline CDR1 is SGHNT and CDR2 is YENEEA. CDR3 residues: CASSISGRRTGMQYF. CDR3 in DNA: TGTGCCAGCAGCATTAGCGGGAGGCGGACAGGTATGCAGTATTTT.

This clonotype was seen more than once but under ten times. The chain combines TRBV10-3 with TRBJ2-1; 9 bases map to TRBD2. Germline V gene sequence: CDR1 ENHRY, CDR2 SYGVKD. The CDR3 is 14 amino acids. CDR3 DNA sequence: TGTGTTATCAGTGAAGCCGGGACTAGCTTAGAGCAGTTCTTC. Amino acid sequence: CVISEAGTSLEQFF.

Turning to this clonotype: The CDR3 carries no conserved terminal phenylalanine or tryptophan, so it likely arises from a read error. The chain has TRBV29-1 and TRBJ2-3, with D possibly being TRBD2 (6 bases). This CDR3 contains 15 residues. Trimming pared 3 bases from V and 8 bases from J, leaving 21 bases between. Looked up from germline, CDR1 is SQVTM and CDR2 is ANQGSEA. The CDR3 reads CSVEGGAGIIGTQYL. CDR3 nucleotide sequence: TGCAGCGTTGAGGGCGGGGCCGGCATCATAGGTACGCAGTATCTT.

V and J are TRBV7-3 and TRBJ2-1, with D uncertain. This CDR3 is 15 amino acids long. Trimming left V 5 bases short and J 0 bases short, with 11 bases between. The germline V gene encodes CDR1 SGHTA and CDR2 FQGTGA. The CDR3 loop reads CASSRTPSSYNEQFF. Here the CDR3 DNA reads TGTGCCAGCAGCCGGACGCCGAGCTCCTACAATGAGCAGTTCTTC.

This clonotype was seen once. It is unclear where the CDR3 begins or ends on the DNA, so no DNA is shown, and the CDR3 is as TCRdb lists it. The chain carries TRBV5-5 and TRBJ2-1; the D call in the table, TRBD2, was not verified against the DNA. CDR1 is SGHKS and CDR2 is YYEKEE in the germline V gene (reference sequence). 16 amino acids form the CDR3, both terminal residues included. Here the CDR3 reads CASSLVASGSHNEQSF.

This clonotype came up a few times. The gene calls are TRBV6-1 and TRBJ2-2, with D possibly TRBD2 on 6 matching bases. The CDR3 covers 17 residues. Germline values: CDR1 MNHNS, CDR2 SASEGT. Trimming took 5 bases from V and 9 from J, leaving 25 bases between them. DNA for the CDR3: TGTGCCAGCAGTCCCTTCCGGAGTCTAACGGGAGAGAGGGAGCTGTTTTTT. Its protein is CASSPFRSLTGERELFF.

V gene TRBV10-3 combines with J gene TRBJ1-2; 8 bases fit TRBD1. The CDR3 consists of 13 residues. CDR1 and CDR2 (germline): ENHRY, SYGVKD. CDR3 in amino acids: CVIPGQVATCYTF. Written as DNA, the CDR3 is TGTGTCATTCCGGGACAGGTAGCGACCTGCTACACCTTC.

The genes are TRBV4-1 and TRBJ2-1, with 11 bases matching TRBD2. CDR3 length: 16 amino acids. V lost 4 bases and J lost 4; bases outside the gene matches: 6. The germline gives CDR1 MGHRA, CDR2 YSYEKL. This CDR3 reads CASSLELAGVYNEQFF. The CDR3 DNA reads as TGCGCCAGCAGCCTCGAACTAGCGGGGGTTTACAATGAGCAGTTCTTC.

As concerns this clonotype: A much larger clonotype is one base distant, so this may be a read error. This rearrangement joins TRBV28 to TRBJ1-1; 7 bases are shared with TRBD1. Germline values: CDR1 MDHEN, CDR2 SYDVKM. This CDR3 has 14 residues. In DNA, the CDR3 is TGTGCCAGCAGTTTGGGACAGAAAGACACTGAAGCTTCCTTT. This sequence encodes CASSLGQKDTEASF.

This clonotype has at least ten counts. CDR3 sequence reads: CASSLRPGGRTDTQYF. In nucleotides, the CDR3 is TGTGCCAGCAGCTTACGGCCAGGGGGCCGTACAGATACGCAGTATTTT. The genes are TRBV7-9 and TRBJ2-3; 8 bases match TRBD1. This CDR3 has 16 amino acids. Germline-derived CDR1 and CDR2 are SEHNR and FQNEAQ (reference sequence). V lost 2 bases to trimming and J lost 3 bases; unmatched junction nucleotides: 7.

By frequency in the sample, this clonotype is medium-sized (0.01 to 0.1%). This chain uses TRBV28 with TRBJ1-5, with 9 nucleotides matching TRBD1. Germline V gives CDR1 MDHEN, CDR2 SYDVKM. After removal of 3 bases from V and 7 bases from J, the junction contained 4 bases not matched to a gene. This CDR3 comprises 14 residues. CDR3 amino acids: CASSLTGGTQPQHF. For the CDR3, the DNA is TGTGCCAGCAGTTTGACAGGGGGAACGCAGCCCCAGCATTTT.

In regard to this clonotype: The CDR3 end shows no conserved phenylalanine or tryptophan, and so a read error is likely. J is TRBJ2-3 and V is TRBV6-1; D gene uncertain. CDR1 and CDR2 from the germline V gene are MNHNS and SASEGT. The germline V and J ends were trimmed by 7 bases and 1 base, with 6 bases remaining between them. The CDR3 is 12 residues long. This CDR3 reads CASNPGTDTQYL. The CDR3 nucleotides read TGTGCCAGCAACCCCGGCACAGATACGCAGTATTTA.

Concerning this clonotype: This CDR3 fails to terminate in the conserved phenylalanine or tryptophan, so it likely reflects a read error. Because the CDR3's place on the DNA is in doubt, the DNA is left out and the CDR3 is given as listed by TCRdb. The V call is TRBV28, the J call TRBJ2-7; the table's D call, TRBD2, has no DNA check behind it. The V gene's germline CDR1 is MDHEN and CDR2 SYDVKM. Both ends counted, the CDR3 spans 13 residues. The chain's CDR3 is CASRELAAYEQCL.

Details on this clonotype: One end of the junction does not line up with germline, which may come from a read error. This chain uses TRBV4-3 with TRBJ2-3; 8 nucleotides align to TRBD1. This CDR3 spans 14 amino acids. CDR1 and CDR2 from the germline V gene are LGHNA and YSLEER. The CDR3: CASSRGQDPDTRYF. The DNA of the CDR3 is TGCGCCAGCAGCCGGGGACAGGACCCAGATACGCGGTATTTT.

Notes on this clonotype: Germline and junction disagree at one end, which may indicate a read error. CDR3 nucleotide sequence: TGCGCCAGCAGAGACAGGGTCCAGAACACCGGGGAGCGGTTTTTT. This codes for CASRDRVQNTGERFF. This chain links TRBV5-1 with TRBJ2-2, with 7 bases that match TRBD1. CDR1 is SGHRS, CDR2 YFSETQ, per germline. This CDR3 is 15 amino acids long.

Turning to this clonotype: A read error may account for a junction end that differs from germline. This rearrangement joins TRBV10-2 to TRBJ2-1; TRBD2 might be the D (5 bases). Germline assignment: CDR1 WSHSY and CDR2 SAAADI. The CDR3 has 12 residues. The CDR3 region is CVSGSGQNEQFF. The CDR3 DNA sequence: TGCGTCAGCGGTTCTGGTCAGAATGAACAGTTCTTC.

In the case of this clonotype: Germline and junction disagree at one end, which may indicate a read error. The chain's CDR3 is CARSRTLVSPLRF. In DNA, the CDR3 is TGTGCCAGGAGCCGGACGCTGGTTTCGCCCCTCCGCTTT. The chain uses TRBV11-1 and TRBJ1-6; D is unclear. This CDR3 region has 13 residues. CDR1 is SGHAT, CDR2 FQDESV, per germline (reference sequence).

The chain uses TRBV6-2 or TRBV6-3 and TRBJ2-1; 8 bases align to TRBD2. Germline V gives CDR1 MNHEY, CDR2 SVGEGT. Trimming cost V 10 bases and J 5 bases; bases outside gene matches: 25. The CDR3 length is 19 residues. The CDR3: CANSPPRLAGPPKNNEQFF. CDR3 in DNA: TGTGCCAACAGCCCTCCGCGGCTAGCGGGCCCACCTAAGAACAATGAGCAGTTCTTC.

This clonotype was counted once. An end of the junction does not agree with germline; a read error may underlie this. The CDR3 here is CARSLWGRATGELIF. The CDR3 region has the DNA TGTGCCAGAAGCTTGTGGGGCAGAGCCACCGGGGAGTTGATTTTT. J is TRBJ2-2 and V is TRBV5-6; D is possibly TRBD1 or TRBD2 (5 bases each). In germline, CDR1 is SGHDT, CDR2 YYEEEE. CDR3 size: 15 residues.

This rearrangement joins TRBV5-8 to TRBJ2-2; D not certain. With 0 bases removed from V and 4 bases from J, the gap between germline ends came to 16 bases. The germline V gene encodes CDR1 SGHTS and CDR2 YDEGEE. The CDR3 extends over 17 amino acids. The CDR3 loop reads CASSLEVAAWTTGELFF. CDR3 sequence (DNA): TGTGCCAGCAGCTTGGAGGTTGCAGCGTGGACCACCGGGGAGCTGTTTTTT.

In regard to this clonotype: At one of its ends the junction is not consistent with the germline gene, which may arise from a read error. V is TRBV14 and J is TRBJ2-3; D is undetermined. The CDR3 totals 13 residues. In germline, CDR1 is SGHDN, CDR2 FVKESK. CDR3 sequence: CTRSRVYTDTQYF. The CDR3 DNA reads TGTACCAGGAGCCGAGTATACACAGATACGCAGTATTTT. Combining the CDR3 with reference TRBV14 and TRBJ2-3 gives the whole variable domain EAGVTQFPSHSVIEKGQTVTLRCDPISGHDNLYWYRRVMGKEIKFLLHFVKESKQDESGMPNNRFLAERTGGTYSTLKVQPAELEDSGVYFCTRSRVYTDTQYFGPGTRLTVL.

Details on this clonotype: The germline gene is not matched at one end of the junction; a read error may be the cause. The V gene is TRBV14, the J gene TRBJ1-6, with TRBD1 as a possible D gene (6 bases). Germline V gene lookup returns CDR1 SGHDN and CDR2 FVKESK. The CDR3 is 14 amino acids. CDR3 bases: TGTACGAGTAGCCACTCAGGGGAAAATTCATCCCTCCACTTT. It translates to CTSSHSGENSSLHF.

This clonotype occurred once. Compared with germline, one end of the junction differs, possibly owing to a read error. The CDR3 bases are TGTGGCAGCAGACAAGGACTAGCGGGAGGGTGGTCCTACCAGCAATACTTC. Encoded protein: CGSRQGLAGGWSYQQYF. V and J are TRBV11-2 and TRBJ2-7; 15 bases are a match to TRBD2. Germline CDR1 is SGHAT and CDR2 is FQNNGV. The CDR3 has 17 amino acids.

A remark on this clonotype: One end of the junction varies from germline; a read error may be responsible. This CDR3 reads CAISHAGGQGNNDQLF. The CDR3 DNA reads TGTGCCATCAGCCACGCCGGGGGACAGGGGAACAATGATCAGCTCTTC. V is TRBV4-2 and J is TRBJ2-1; 10 bases line up with TRBD1. This CDR3 contains 16 residues. Germline V gene data show CDR1 as LGHNA and CDR2 as YNFKEQ.